Listed below are T cell receptor beta chains from one sample, sequenced in a study of monozygotic twins with inflammatory bowel disease. Reprocessing the 5' RACE reads, TCRdb reports a single entry for every CDR3 protein and omits DNA. The table lists more than 100,000 distinct CDR3 sequences, with 1.5% to 2% in the top ten. The specimen sequenced was blood. Receptor source: a human donor with ulcerative colitis or Crohn's disease, or a healthy co-twin of an affected twin (not recorded which). The CDR3 runs from the conserved cysteine through the conserved F or W. Fields, in order: J gene, V gene, CDR3 protein.

J: TRBJ1-2; V: TRBV5-6; CDR3: CASSLEGGPKNGYTF
J: TRBJ2-2; V: TRBV6-2/TRBV6-3; CDR3: CASSQLAGLNTGELFF
J: TRBJ1-6; V: TRBV18; CDR3: CASSPSWGDNSPLHF
J: TRBJ2-7; V: TRBV4-3; CDR3: CASSQEARGSYEQYF
J: TRBJ2-7; V: TRBV29-1; CDR3: CSVCARWGDEQCF
J: TRBJ2-3; V: TRBV12-3/TRBV12-4; CDR3: CASSLRLAGATDTQYF
J: TRBJ2-3; V: TRBV10-3; CDR3: CAIRPHAGGPMRVDTQYF
J: TRBJ2-3; V: TRBV5-1; CDR3: CASSHLQGASTDTQYF
J: TRBJ2-1; V: TRBV15; CDR3: CATSTSVRRFLF
J: TRBJ2-1; V: TRBV7-9; CDR3: CASSFGGAGGEQFF
J: TRBJ2-7; V: TRBV4-3; CDR3: CASSPFGAGNSYEQYF
J: TRBJ2-7; V: TRBV7-2; CDR3: CASSPSLTVQYF
J: TRBJ1-6; V: TRBV11-3; CDR3: CASSLGRANSPLHF
J: TRBJ1-6; V: TRBV7-9; CDR3: CASGLGGSPLHF
J: TRBJ2-5; V: TRBV3-1; CDR3: CASSQEGGGIETQYF
J: TRBJ1-4; V: TRBV5-1; CDR3: CASSSDRGNEKLFF
J: TRBJ2-1; V: TRBV7-9; CDR3: CASSHRDFNNEQFF
J: TRBJ2-3; V: TRBV9; CDR3: CASSLALPGASTDTQYF
J: TRBJ2-3; V: TRBV5-1; CDR3: CASSLELAGSVGDTQYF
J: TRBJ1-5; V: TRBV12-3/TRBV12-4; CDR3: CASSLNRGRNQPQHF
J: TRBJ1-2; V: TRBV20-1; CDR3: CSARDPGIGGFYGYTF
J: TRBJ2-3; V: TRBV11-2; CDR3: CASSLVLQDTQYF
J: TRBJ2-1; V: TRBV6-1; CDR3: CASRASGGAMNEQFF
J: TRBJ1-6; V: TRBV7-2; CDR3: CASSLDSPLHF
J: TRBJ2-7; V: TRBV7-2; CDR3: CASSYRQGKGEQYF
J: TRBJ2-5; V: TRBV12-5; CDR3: CASGLVGEETQYF
J: TRBJ2-2; V: TRBV7-3; CDR3: CASSLGSGELFF
J: TRBJ2-1; V: TRBV6-2/TRBV6-3; CDR3: CVSSYGTSNEQFF
J: TRBJ2-3; V: TRBV21-1; CDR3: CASSTRTGGKSTDTQYF
J: TRBJ2-7; V: TRBV6-2/TRBV6-3; CDR3: CASRTPGHGPAEQYF
J: TRBJ2-1; V: TRBV7-2; CDR3: CASSLAQSSYNEQFF